This T cell receptor (beta chain) was captured in a study of beta chain features in type 1 diabetes. Study outcomes and limitations: In every one of the four CD4+ subsets, TCRB CDR3s were moderately but significantly shorter in Type 1 diabetes patients.

The whole isolated RNA underwent reverse transcription, so sequencing captured expressed TCRB transcripts. Measured with immunoSEQ multiplex PCR; TCRdb has only the in-frame clones, and not every one. Of 60,000 to 75,000 clones in the sample, almost 50% are singletons; the top ten hold about 0.74%. In its sample, this clone ranks as medium-sized. Its matching antigen is unknown. Germline V gene lookup returns CDR1 MGHRA and CDR2 YSYEKL. V shed 1 base, J shed 6 bases, and the junction held 3 bases outside the gene matches. The CDR3 has 14 residues. Every single donor gave one heparinised blood draw, and these averaged roughly 120 mL.

The TCR was taken from a man aged 30 to 39 with type 1 diabetes. The material sequenced was central memory CD4+ T cells from blood. The rearrangement uses TRBV4-1 and TRBJ2-7; 10 nucleotides align to TRBD1. The CDR3 loop is CASSQGQGAGEQYF. DNA of the CDR3: TGCGCCAGCAGCCAAGGACAGGGGGCAGGCGAGCAGTACTTC.